The clone carrying this TCR beta chain was seen more than once but under ten times. Authors' methods: Counts of nucleated cells, estimated from reference gene primer amplification, were obtained. Data came from immunoSEQ multiplex PCR; TCRdb stores just in-frame clones and leaves some out. The V and J calls and clone size are taken from that table; D and trimming were inferred from the DNA. The data show roughly 150,000 clones, approximately 80% seen once. This sample was included in a study of blood T cell repertoires in COVID-19. Looking at the study overall: Samples of COVID-19 (acute and convalescent) were obtained from the United States, Italy and Spain. PBMCs, B-cell-depleted T cells, or T cells provided the cDNA or gDNA that made up the material.

CDR3 length equals 13 residues. The germline CDR1 and CDR2 sequences are SNHLY and FYNNEI. The V gene lost 7 bases and the J gene lost 4 bases, with 13 bases spanning the gap. What was sequenced was peripheral blood. This sequence originates from a woman between 45 and 60 years old in a cohort sampled during active or convalescent COVID-19. This chain links TRBV2 with TRBJ1-1; D unclear. CDR3: CASTGERGTEAFF. CDR3 in DNA: TGTGCCAGCACTGGGGAGCGTGGCACTGAAGCTTTCTTT.